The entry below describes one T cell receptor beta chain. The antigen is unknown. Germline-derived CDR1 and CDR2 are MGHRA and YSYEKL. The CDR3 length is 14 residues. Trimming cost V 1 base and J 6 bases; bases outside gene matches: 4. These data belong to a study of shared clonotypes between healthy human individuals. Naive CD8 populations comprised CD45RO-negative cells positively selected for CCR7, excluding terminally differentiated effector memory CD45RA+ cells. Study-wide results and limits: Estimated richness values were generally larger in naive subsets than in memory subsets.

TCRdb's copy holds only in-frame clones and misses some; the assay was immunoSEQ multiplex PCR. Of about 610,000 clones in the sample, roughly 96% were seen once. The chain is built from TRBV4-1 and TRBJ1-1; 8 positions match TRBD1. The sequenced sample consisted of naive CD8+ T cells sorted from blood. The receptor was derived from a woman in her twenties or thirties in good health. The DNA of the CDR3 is TGCGCCAGCAGCCAAGTAGAACAGGGGGCTGAAGCTTTCTTT. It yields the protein CASSQVEQGAEAFF.